Presented here are 32 T cell receptor beta chains from one specimen sequenced in a study of tumor-infiltrating lymphocytes in oesophageal squamous cell carcinoma. TCRdb ran MiXCR on the PCR reads and lists one entry per CDR3 protein. The sample lists about 10,000 distinct CDR3 sequences; around 58% were seen once. Sequenced input: esophageal tumor tissue. These receptors all stem from a female donor with esophageal squamous cell carcinoma.

V is TRBV4-2 and J is TRBJ2-3; 8 nucleotides agree with TRBD2. The better agreement between TRBJ2-7 and the DNA end casts doubt on the J call. The CDR3 loop spans 15 amino acids. Germline V CDR1 and CDR2: LGHNA, YNFKEQ. The CDR3 coding sequence is TGTGCCAGCAGCACAAGCGGGAGTTGGATGAACGAGCAGTACTTC. Its translation: CASSTSGSWMNEQYF.

By its share, this clonotype is large. This sequence joins TRBV7-2 and TRBJ1-5; D is uncertain. The V and J ends lost 1 base and 2 bases respectively, with 6 bases between them. CDR1 and CDR2 from the germline V gene are SGHTA and FQGNSA. The CDR3 totals 14 residues. Written as DNA, the CDR3 is TGTGCCAGCAGCTTAGTGTGGGGCAATCAGCCCCAGCATTTT. As protein: CASSLVWGNQPQHF.

This rearrangement joins TRBV7-4 to TRBJ2-7, with no clear D. Trimming cost V 1 base and J 6 bases, with 10 bases left between them. Germline assignment: CDR1 SGHVT and CDR2 SQSDAQ. This CDR3 region has 13 residues. The CDR3 region is CASSLVGNSEQYF. CDR3 coding DNA: TGTGCCAGCAGCTTAGTTGGGAACTCCGAGCAGTACTTC.

This clonotype is deemed large. The chain combines TRBV12-3 or TRBV12-4 with TRBJ2-1; TRBD1 is a possible D gene (6 bases). The CDR3 is made up of 14 amino acids. V lost 6 bases, J lost 6 bases, and 15 bases lay in between. The chain's CDR3 is CASSSLQGPNEQFF. Here the CDR3 DNA reads TGTGCCAGCAGCTCCCTACAGGGTCCCAATGAGCAGTTCTTC.

The chain carries TRBV27 and TRBJ2-3; unclear D gene. Trimming shortened V by 7 bases and J by 8 bases, and 19 bases separated the two germline ends. Germline-derived CDR1 and CDR2 are MNHEY and SMNVEV (reference sequence). The CDR3 has 14 amino acids. CDR3 in amino acids: CASKERFGRGTQYF. The DNA of the CDR3 is TGTGCCAGCAAGGAGAGGTTTGGCCGCGGTACGCAGTATTTT.

The V and J genes are TRBV7-3 and TRBJ2-3; possible D gene TRBD2, 5 bases. Germline-derived CDR1 and CDR2 are SGHTA and FQGTGA. The V end was cut by 2 bases, the J end by 3 bases, with 9 bases between. This CDR3 has 14 residues. CDR3: CASSLLAATDTQYF. As DNA, the CDR3 is TGTGCCAGCAGCTTACTAGCAGCTACAGATACGCAGTATTTT.

This clonotype was seen only once. The chain combines TRBV10-3 with TRBJ2-4, with 10 nucleotides matching TRBD1. The J call may be incorrect, as the DNA end agrees better with TRBJ2-7. CDR3 size: 14 residues. CDR1 is ENHRY and CDR2 is SYGVKD in the germline V gene. The CDR3 here is CAIRTGTGDNEQYF. DNA for the CDR3: TGTGCCATCCGGACCGGGACAGGGGATAACGAGCAGTACTTC.

This clonotype was seen a few times. The chain couples TRBV7-2 to TRBJ2-1; the D is unclear. Germline lookup yields CDR1 SGHTA and CDR2 FQGNSA. The CDR3 length is 15 residues. V dropped 1 base and J dropped 0 bases, with 7 bases sitting between them. CDR3 amino acids: CASSLDASSYNEQFF. The CDR3 DNA reads as TGTGCCAGCAGCTTAGACGCGAGCTCCTACAATGAGCAGTTCTTC.

V is TRBV7-6 and J is TRBJ2-3; D might be TRBD2 (5 bases). CDR1 and CDR2 (germline): SGHVS, FNYEAQ. The CDR3 spans 15 residues. The ends were cut back, 5 bases at V and 2 bases at J, with 14 bases in the middle. CDR3 sequence reads: CASSRSSGYTDTQYF. DNA of the CDR3: TGTGCCAGCAGCAGGAGCAGCGGATACACAGATACGCAGTATTTT.

The chain links TRBV5-6 to TRBJ2-7; D remains ambiguous. The CDR3 is 12 amino acids. Per germline, CDR1 SGHDT and CDR2 YYEEEE. V dropped 4 bases and J dropped 0 bases, with 5 bases sitting between them. CDR3: CASSLSSYEQYF. The DNA of the CDR3 is TGTGCCAGCAGCCTGAGCTCCTACGAGCAGTACTTC.

The chain couples TRBV7-9 to TRBJ2-5; D gene unclear. The closer fit of TRBJ2-1 to the DNA end suggests the J call may be wrong. There are 12 residues in the CDR3. Germline-derived CDR1 and CDR2 are SEHNR and FQNEAQ (reference sequence). This CDR3 is CASSLAEDEQFF. The CDR3 bases are TGTGCCAGCAGCTTGGCGGAAGATGAGCAGTTCTTC.

This clonotype is labeled medium-sized. As DNA, the CDR3 is TGTGCCAGCAGTGAAGTAGCGGGGGCCCTTTACGAGCAGTACTTC. Its translation is CASSEVAGALYEQYF. This sequence joins TRBV6-1 and TRBJ2-7, with TRBD2 matching 9 bases. The CDR3 extends over 15 amino acids. Per germline, CDR1 MNHNS and CDR2 SASEGT. Unmatched junction bases numbered 5, after V lost 1 base and J lost 4 bases.

The chain has TRBV5-6 and TRBJ2-3; 12 bases map to TRBD1. Germline V gene data show CDR1 as SGHDT and CDR2 as YYEEEE. After removal of 2 bases from V and 7 bases from J, the junction contained 8 bases not matched to a gene. The CDR3 totals 16 residues. The CDR3 protein is CASSFMGTGGFHTQYF. CDR3 DNA: TGTGCCAGCAGCTTCATGGGGACAGGGGGCTTCCATACGCAGTATTTT.

The chain recombines TRBV7-2 with TRBJ2-3; 11 bases match TRBD2. The DNA end is a closer match to TRBJ2-1, so the J assignment may be wrong. There are 16 residues in the CDR3. Germline V gives CDR1 SGHTA, CDR2 FQGNSA. The CDR3 DNA follows: TGTGCCAGCAGCCCCGAACTAGCGGGAGTTTACAATGAGCAGTTCTTC. It translates to CASSPELAGVYNEQFF.

This chain uses TRBV7-2 with TRBJ2-1; D unresolved. CDR1 SGHTA and CDR2 FQGNSA come from the germline V gene. The CDR3 totals 15 residues. The V end was cut by 4 bases, the J end by 0 bases, with 10 bases between. The CDR3 DNA follows: TGTGCCAGCAGCTCAGACTTGTTCTCCTACAATGAGCAGTTCTTC. It is translated as CASSSDLFSYNEQFF.

This clonotype was observed once. The chain couples TRBV6-8 to TRBJ2-1; D gene uncertain. Germline V gives CDR1 MNHGY, CDR2 SAAAGT. V was clipped by 2 bases and J by 0 bases, with 5 bases between them. This CDR3 is 14 amino acids long. CDR3 in DNA: TGTGCCAGCAGTTACAGGAGCTCCTACAATGAGCAGTTCTTC. Its translation: CASSYRSSYNEQFF.

This clonotype has a handful of counts. The CDR3 here is CASTRTTDRIEQYF. The CDR3 DNA follows: TGTGCCAGCACTAGGACTACCGATAGGATAGAGCAGTACTTC. The chain carries TRBV7-2 and TRBJ2-5; possibly TRBD2 for D (6 bases). V was shortened by 7 bases and J by 11 bases, with 23 bases between the two germline ends. The CDR3 totals 14 residues. Germline loops: CDR1 SGHTA, CDR2 FQGNSA.

The gene calls are TRBV7-2 and TRBJ1-2; 7 bases are a match to TRBD1. CDR3 size: 14 residues. Germline CDR1 and CDR2: SGHTA and FQGNSA. J was trimmed by 4 bases and V by 5 bases; bases with no gene match: 7. CDR3 protein: CASSASGGSYGYTF. The CDR3 region has the DNA TGTGCCAGCAGCGCATCAGGGGGATCCTATGGCTACACCTTC.

The CDR3 sequence is CASSESSSGGYNEQFF. The CDR3 DNA is TGTGCCAGCAGTGAATCCTCCAGCGGGGGTTACAATGAGCAGTTCTTC. The chain links TRBV6-1 to TRBJ2-1; TRBD2 matches 8 bases. The CDR3 is 16 residues long. V lost 2 bases, J lost 4 bases, and 7 bases stayed unmatched. Germline CDR1 MNHNS, CDR2 SASEGT.

The chain is built from TRBV7-6 and TRBJ2-6, with D possibly being TRBD2 (5 bases). The V gene lost 4 bases and the J gene lost 0 bases, with 10 bases spanning the gap. The CDR3 has 16 amino acids. The germline gives CDR1 SGHVS, CDR2 FNYEAQ. Written as DNA, the CDR3 is TGTGCCAGCAGCTCTACTAGGGCCTCTGGGGCCAACGTCCTGACTTTC. Translation gives CASSSTRASGANVLTF.

The V and J genes are TRBV7-2 and TRBJ2-1; D is undetermined. The germline V gene has CDR1 SGHTA and CDR2 FQGNSA. This CDR3 has 13 residues. The V end was cut by 2 bases, the J end by 10 bases, with 12 bases between. As DNA, the CDR3 is TGTGCCAGCAGCTTATATGGGCCTCGGGAGCAGTTCTTC. Translated: CASSLYGPREQFF.

This clonotype occurred many times. V gene TRBV18 combines with J gene TRBJ2-2; 10 bases fit TRBD2. Trimming removed 1 base from V and 4 bases from J; junction bases left unmatched: 3. CDR3 length equals 16 residues. CDR1 is KGHSH, CDR2 LQKENI, per germline. CDR3 DNA: TGTGCCAGCTCACCACATCCTAGCGGGGGCACCGGGGAGCTGTTTTTT. Residues: CASSPHPSGGTGELFF.

In its sample, this clonotype was seen many times. This chain joins TRBV27 and TRBJ2-3; no clear D gene. V dropped 5 bases and J dropped 2 bases, with 5 bases sitting between them. The germline V gene has CDR1 MNHEY and CDR2 SMNVEV (reference sequence). There are 12 residues in the CDR3. In DNA, the CDR3 is TGTGCCAGCAGTCCCAACACAGATACGCAGTATTTT. Protein: CASSPNTDTQYF.

The chain is built from TRBV7-2 and TRBJ1-1, with 7 bases aligning to TRBD1. The end of the DNA is better explained by TRBJ1-6, so the J call may be wrong. Germline CDR1 SGHTA, CDR2 FQGNSA. This CDR3 has 13 residues. CDR3 sequence: CASSDTGDSPLHF. DNA of the CDR3: TGTGCCAGCAGCGATACAGGGGATTCACCCCTCCACTTT.

The V gene is TRBV7-6, the J gene TRBJ2-4; D is ambiguous. The assigned J gene may be wrong: the sequence end matches TRBJ1-2 better. This CDR3 has 14 amino acids. CDR1 is SGHVS, CDR2 FNYEAQ, per germline. CDR3 protein: CASSLTVLTYGYTF. The CDR3 nucleotides read TGTGCCAGCAGCTTAACGGTGCTTACCTATGGCTACACCTTC.

This clonotype has a handful of counts. V usage is TRBV7-9 and J usage is TRBJ2-1, with D unclear. Judging by the DNA end, TRBJ2-5 fits better; the J call may be wrong. The CDR3 contains 14 residues. Per the germline V gene, CDR1 is SEHNR and CDR2 is FQNEAQ (reference sequence). In DNA, the CDR3 is TGTGCCAGCAGCTCCCCTAACGCACAAGAGACCCAGTACTTC. Translation: CASSSPNAQETQYF.

This clonotype was detected a few times. The V call is TRBV10-3, the J call TRBJ2-1, with TRBD2 matching 16 bases. This CDR3 is 19 amino acids long. V dropped 4 bases and J dropped 0; count of bases not matched to a gene: 6. CDR1 and CDR2 from the germline V gene are ENHRY and SYGVKD. The CDR3 DNA reads TGTGCCATCAGTGGGGGACTAGCGGGAGGGACGAGCTCCTACAATGAGCAGTTCTTC. Translation: CAISGGLAGGTSSYNEQFF.

The chain has TRBV7-2 and TRBJ1-6; D is undetermined. Germline CDR1 and CDR2: SGHTA and FQGNSA. This CDR3 is built from 15 residues. V was shortened by 1 base and J by 7 bases, with 11 bases between the two germline ends. The CDR3 sequence: CASSLVRENNSPLHF. CDR3 nucleotides: TGTGCCAGCAGCTTAGTGCGGGAAAACAATTCACCCCTCCACTTT.

DNA for the CDR3: TGCGCCAGCAGTGGTGACTATGGCTACACCTTC. Translated: CASSGDYGYTF. The chain joins TRBV10-2 to TRBJ1-2, with D uncertain. Trimming cost V 4 bases and J 3 bases, with 3 bases left between them. The CDR3 is 11 residues long. Germline V gene sequence: CDR1 WSHSY, CDR2 SAAADI.

This clonotype was observed a handful of times. The rearrangement uses TRBV7-2 and TRBJ2-1, with D possibly called TRBD1 or TRBD2 (5 bases each). Deletions cut 1 base from V and 7 bases from J, with 14 bases between. The germline V gene encodes CDR1 SGHTA and CDR2 FQGNSA. CDR3 length equals 15 residues. CDR3 sequence reads: CASSLGVRGQNEQFF. CDR3 DNA: TGTGCCAGCAGCTTAGGTGTGAGGGGCCAGAATGAGCAGTTCTTC. The full variable domain, completed using reference TRBV7-2 and TRBJ2-1, is GAGVSQSPSNKVTEKGKDVELRCDPISGHTALYWYRQSLGQGLEFLIYFQGNSAPDKSGLPSDRFSAERTGGSVSTLTIQRTQQEDSAVYLCASSLGVRGQNEQFFGPGTRLTVL.

This clonotype was counted between two and nine times. V and J are TRBV19 and TRBJ1-2; 7 bases are a match to TRBD1. Germline trimming cut 6 bases from V and 4 bases from J; bases unmatched to any gene: 5. The CDR3 contains 13 residues. Looked up from germline, CDR1 is LNHDA and CDR2 is SQIVND (reference sequence). In nucleotides, the CDR3 is TGTGCCAGTAGCCAGGGGGGTCTCTATGGCTACACCTTC. Translated: CASSQGGLYGYTF. Together with reference TRBV19 and TRBJ1-2, the CDR3 gives the full variable domain: DGGITQSPKYLFRKEGQNVTLSCEQNLNHDAMYWYRQDPGQGLRLIYYSQIVNDFQKGDIAEGYSVSREKKESFPLTVTSAQKNPTAFYLCASSQGGLYGYTFGSGTRLTVV.

This clonotype was seen many times. The V gene is TRBV27, the J gene TRBJ2-1, with 8 bases fitting TRBD1. V was clipped by 5 bases and J by 5 bases; unmatched bases: 14. Germline assignment: CDR1 MNHEY and CDR2 SMNVEV (reference sequence). This CDR3 is built from 17 residues. CDR3 protein: CASSLGDRPGINNEQFF. In nucleotides, the CDR3 is TGTGCCAGCAGTCTGGGGGACAGGCCGGGAATCAACAATGAGCAGTTCTTC.